This T cell receptor beta chain emerged from a study of CD8 T cells in Susac syndrome. Study-level information: Of the sequenced Susac syndrome patients, more than five had active disease and fewer than ten were in remission. Patients with Susac syndrome were therapy-naive, on corticosteroids, or on intravenous immunoglobulin alone at blood draw. Study-wide findings and caveats: The CD4+ T cell repertoires in Susac syndrome were not clonally expanded.

This clonotype occurred once. The antigen is not known. Random hexamers served to reverse transcribe about 0.45 to 1 ug RNA. The immunoSEQ assay covered 54 Vbeta and 13 Jbeta segments for CDR3. TCRdb reanalysed the immunoSEQ multiplex PCR reads using MiXCR and keeps one entry per CDR3 protein. The data hold 200,000 to 250,000 distinct CDR3 sequences, with 94% observed a single time. This CDR3 region has 12 residues. V lost 1 base, J lost 15 bases, and 6 bases stayed unmatched. In germline, CDR1 is SEHNR, CDR2 FQNEAQ (reference sequence). Sequenced: CD4+ T cells from PBMCs. This sequence was found in a human donor with Susac syndrome. The V gene is TRBV7-9, the J gene TRBJ2-1, with 7 bases matching TRBD1. This CDR3 is CASSLGQGPGFF. CDR3 DNA sequence: TGTGCCAGCAGCTTAGGACAGGGCCCCGGGTTCTTC.